The T cell receptor (beta chain) described here comes from a study of OX40 agonist ivuxolimab in advanced cancers. For the study at large: The patients got ivuxolimab, which is an agonistic anti-OX40 (CD134) antibody.

The CDR3 runs to 17 residues. CDR1 is MDHEN, CDR2 SYDVKM, per germline. V was clipped by 4 bases and J by 5 bases; unmatched bases: 15. The method was immunoSEQ multiplex PCR; TCRdb's version includes in-frame clones alone and lacks a portion of them. The sample lists about 15,000 clones, 80% to 95% occurring once. Source: CD4+ or CD8+ T cells sorted from blood, taken in a trial of the OX40 agonist ivuxolimab. The clonotype originates from an adult with an advanced solid tumor such as melanoma, head and neck, liver or kidney cancer. The V gene is TRBV28, the J gene TRBJ1-1; 8 bases are shared with TRBD1. The CDR3 reads CASSYPYDRGRETEAFF. The CDR3 region has the DNA TGTGCCAGCAGTTACCCCTACGACAGGGGTAGAGAAACTGAAGCTTTCTTT.